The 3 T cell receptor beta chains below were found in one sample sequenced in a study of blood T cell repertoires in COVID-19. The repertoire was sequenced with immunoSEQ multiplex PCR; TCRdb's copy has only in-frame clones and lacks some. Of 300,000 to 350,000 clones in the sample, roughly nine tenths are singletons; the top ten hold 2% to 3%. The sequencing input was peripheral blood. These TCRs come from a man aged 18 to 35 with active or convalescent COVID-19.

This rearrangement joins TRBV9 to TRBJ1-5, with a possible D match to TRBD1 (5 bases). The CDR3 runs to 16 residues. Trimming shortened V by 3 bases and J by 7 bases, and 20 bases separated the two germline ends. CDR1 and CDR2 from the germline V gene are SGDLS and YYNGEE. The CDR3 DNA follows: TGTGCCAGCAGCGCGATGGGCCAGGGACTTTGGCAGCCCCAGCATTTT. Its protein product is CASSAMGQGLWQPQHF.

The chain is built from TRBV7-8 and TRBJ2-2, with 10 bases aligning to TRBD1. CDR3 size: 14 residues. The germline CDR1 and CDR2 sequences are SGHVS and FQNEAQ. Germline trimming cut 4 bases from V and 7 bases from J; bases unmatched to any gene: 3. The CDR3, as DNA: TGTGCCAGCAGCTGGACAGGGGGTGTCGGGGAGCTGTTTTTT. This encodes CASSWTGGVGELFF.

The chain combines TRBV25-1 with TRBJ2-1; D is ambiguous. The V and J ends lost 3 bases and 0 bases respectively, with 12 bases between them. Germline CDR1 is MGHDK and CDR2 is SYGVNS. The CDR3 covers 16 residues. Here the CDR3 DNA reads TGTGCCAGCAGTGAGCGATCGGTGAGCTCCTACAATGAGCAGTTCTTC. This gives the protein CASSERSVSSYNEQFF.